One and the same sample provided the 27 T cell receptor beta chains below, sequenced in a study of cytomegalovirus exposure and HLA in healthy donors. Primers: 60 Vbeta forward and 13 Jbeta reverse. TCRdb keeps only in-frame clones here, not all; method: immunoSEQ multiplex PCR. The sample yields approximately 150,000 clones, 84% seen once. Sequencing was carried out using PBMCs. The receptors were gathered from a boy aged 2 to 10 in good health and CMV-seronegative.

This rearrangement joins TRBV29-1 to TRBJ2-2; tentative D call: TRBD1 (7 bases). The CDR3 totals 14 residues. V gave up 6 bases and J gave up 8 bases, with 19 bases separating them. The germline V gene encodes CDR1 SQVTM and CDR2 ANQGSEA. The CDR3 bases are TGCAGCGTGGGGGGAGACAGGGTAGCAGGGGAGCTGTTTTTT. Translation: CSVGGDRVAGELFF.

CDR3 coding DNA: TGTGCCAGCAGTGATGAGTCGGGTTCTGAAGCTTTCTTT. Translation: CASSDESGSEAFF. The rearrangement uses TRBV2 and TRBJ1-1; D is uncertain. This CDR3 is built from 13 residues. Germline-derived CDR1 and CDR2 are SNHLY and FYNNEI. Trimming took off 3 bases at V and 6 bases at J, with 11 bases between the two ends.

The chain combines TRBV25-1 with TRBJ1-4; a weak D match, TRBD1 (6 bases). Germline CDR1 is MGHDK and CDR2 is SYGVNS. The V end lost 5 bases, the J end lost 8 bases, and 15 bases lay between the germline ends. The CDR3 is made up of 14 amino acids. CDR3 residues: CASSRGGGREKLFF. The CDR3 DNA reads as TGTGCCAGCAGTCGGGGAGGGGGGAGAGAAAAACTGTTTTTT.

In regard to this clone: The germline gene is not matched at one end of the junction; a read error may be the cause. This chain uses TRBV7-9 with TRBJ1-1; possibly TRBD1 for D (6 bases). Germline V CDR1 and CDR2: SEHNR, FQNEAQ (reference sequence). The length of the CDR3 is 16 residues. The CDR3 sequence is CSSSFGGQRLDPEAFF. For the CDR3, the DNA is TGTTCCAGCAGCTTTGGTGGACAGCGCCTTGACCCTGAAGCTTTCTTT.

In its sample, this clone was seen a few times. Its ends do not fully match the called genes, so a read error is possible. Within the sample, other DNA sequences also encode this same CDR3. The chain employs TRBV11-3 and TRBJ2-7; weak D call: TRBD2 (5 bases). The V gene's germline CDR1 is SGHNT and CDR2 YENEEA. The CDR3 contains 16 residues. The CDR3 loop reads CASSQEGGTATYEQYF. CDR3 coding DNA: TGCGCCAGCAGCCAAGAGGGCGGAACCGCGACCTACGAGCAGTACTTC.

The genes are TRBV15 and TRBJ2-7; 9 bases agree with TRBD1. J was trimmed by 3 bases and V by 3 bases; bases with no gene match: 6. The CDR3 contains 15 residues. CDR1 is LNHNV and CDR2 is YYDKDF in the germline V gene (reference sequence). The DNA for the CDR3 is TGTGCCACCAGCAGGGGTCGGGACAGGGTCTACGAGCAGTACTTC. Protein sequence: CATSRGRDRVYEQYF.

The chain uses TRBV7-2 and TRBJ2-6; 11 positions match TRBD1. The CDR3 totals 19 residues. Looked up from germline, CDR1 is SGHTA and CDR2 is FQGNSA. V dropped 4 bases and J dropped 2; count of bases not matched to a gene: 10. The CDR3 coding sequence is TGTGCCAGCAGCTCCTTATTTAGGACAGGGGGCACTGGGGCCAACGTCCTGACTTTC. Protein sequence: CASSSLFRTGGTGANVLTF.

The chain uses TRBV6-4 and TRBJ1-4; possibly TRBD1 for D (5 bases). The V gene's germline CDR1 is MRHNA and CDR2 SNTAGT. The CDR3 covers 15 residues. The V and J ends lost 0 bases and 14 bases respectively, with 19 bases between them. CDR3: CASSDSMPGIPKLFF. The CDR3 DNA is TGTGCCAGCAGTGACTCGATGCCAGGGATACCGAAGCTGTTTTTT.

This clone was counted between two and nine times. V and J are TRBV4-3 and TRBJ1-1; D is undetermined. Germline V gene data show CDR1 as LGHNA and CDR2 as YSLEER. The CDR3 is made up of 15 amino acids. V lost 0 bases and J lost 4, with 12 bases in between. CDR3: CASSQDLGIGTEAFF. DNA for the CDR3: TGCGCCAGCAGCCAAGATCTAGGAATAGGCACTGAAGCTTTCTTT.

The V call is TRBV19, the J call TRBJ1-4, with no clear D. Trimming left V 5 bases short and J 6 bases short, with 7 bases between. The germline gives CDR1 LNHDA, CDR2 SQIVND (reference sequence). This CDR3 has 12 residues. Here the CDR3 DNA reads TGTGCCAGTAGTGGAGCGTATGAAAAACTGTTTTTT. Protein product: CASSGAYEKLFF.

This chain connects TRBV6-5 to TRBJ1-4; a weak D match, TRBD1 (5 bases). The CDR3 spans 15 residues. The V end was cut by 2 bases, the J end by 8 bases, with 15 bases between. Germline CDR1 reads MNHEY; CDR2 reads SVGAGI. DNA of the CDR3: TGTGCCAGCAGTTACCCTGGGACGGGAGGGGAAAAACTGTTTTTT. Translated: CASSYPGTGGEKLFF.

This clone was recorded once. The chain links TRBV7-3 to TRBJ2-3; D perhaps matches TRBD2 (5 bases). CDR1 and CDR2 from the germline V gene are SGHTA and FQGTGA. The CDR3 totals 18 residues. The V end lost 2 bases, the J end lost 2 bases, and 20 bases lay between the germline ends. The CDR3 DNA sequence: TGTGCCAGCAGCTTATTCCCCCCTCGCGGGTTCCTCACAGATACGCAGTATTTT. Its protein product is CASSLFPPRGFLTDTQYF.

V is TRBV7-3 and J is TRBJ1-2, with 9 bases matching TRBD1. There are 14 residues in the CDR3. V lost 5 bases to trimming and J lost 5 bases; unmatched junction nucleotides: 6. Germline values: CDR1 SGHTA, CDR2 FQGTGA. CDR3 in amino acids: CASSRTGAAYGYTF. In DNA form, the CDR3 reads TGTGCCAGCAGCCGGACAGGGGCTGCATATGGCTACACCTTC.

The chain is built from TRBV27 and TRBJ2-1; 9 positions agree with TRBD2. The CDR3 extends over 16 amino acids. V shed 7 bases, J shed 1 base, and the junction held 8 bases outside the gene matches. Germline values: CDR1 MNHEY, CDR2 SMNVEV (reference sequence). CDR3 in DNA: TGTGCCAGCACCCCGTCGCTAGCGGGGTCCTACAATGAGCAGTTCTTC. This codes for CASTPSLAGSYNEQFF.

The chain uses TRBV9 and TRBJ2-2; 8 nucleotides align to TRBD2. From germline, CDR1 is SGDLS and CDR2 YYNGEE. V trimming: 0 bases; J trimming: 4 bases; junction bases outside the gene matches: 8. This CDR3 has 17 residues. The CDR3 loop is CASSVAVSLAGTGELFF. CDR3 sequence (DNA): TGTGCCAGCAGCGTAGCCGTCTCTCTAGCGGGCACCGGGGAGCTGTTTTTT.

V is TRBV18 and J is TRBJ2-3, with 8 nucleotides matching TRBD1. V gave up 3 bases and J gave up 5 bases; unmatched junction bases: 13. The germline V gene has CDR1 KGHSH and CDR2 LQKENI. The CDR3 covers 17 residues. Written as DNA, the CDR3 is TGTGCCAGCTCACCGCAGGGGGCCCTCCCTTCGGGAGATACGCAGTATTTT. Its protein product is CASSPQGALPSGDTQYF.

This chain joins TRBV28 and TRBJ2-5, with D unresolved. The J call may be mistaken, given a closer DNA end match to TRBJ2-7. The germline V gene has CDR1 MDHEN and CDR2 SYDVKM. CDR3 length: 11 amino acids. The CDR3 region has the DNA TGTGCCAGCAGTTGGTCGTACGAGCAGTACTTC. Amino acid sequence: CASSWSYEQYF.

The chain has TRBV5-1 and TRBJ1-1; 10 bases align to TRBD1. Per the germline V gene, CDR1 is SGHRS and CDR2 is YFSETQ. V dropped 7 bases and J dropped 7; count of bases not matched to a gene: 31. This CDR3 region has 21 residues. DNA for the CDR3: TGCGCCAGCGGTCGACCGATTCAACCGGGACAGGGGTTGAGCGCAGTAGATGAAGCTTTCTTT. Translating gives CASGRPIQPGQGLSAVDEAFF.

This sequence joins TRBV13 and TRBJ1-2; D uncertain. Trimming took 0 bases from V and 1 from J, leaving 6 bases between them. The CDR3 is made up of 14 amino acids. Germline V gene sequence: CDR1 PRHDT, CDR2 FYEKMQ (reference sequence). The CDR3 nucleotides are TGTGCCAGCAGCTTAGGCCGGGGTAACTATGGCTACACCTTC. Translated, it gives CASSLGRGNYGYTF. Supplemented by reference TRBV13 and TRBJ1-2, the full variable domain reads AAGVIQSPRHLIKEKRETATLKCYPIPRHDTVYWYQQGPGQDPQFLISFYEKMQSDKGSIPDRFSAQQFSDYHSELNMSSLELGDSALYFCASSLGRGNYGYTFGSGTRLTVV.

DNA for the CDR3: TGCGCCAGCGGACTAGGGTCGTGGTACGAGCAGTACTTC. It codes for CASGLGSWYEQYF. V is TRBV10-2 and J is TRBJ2-7; TRBD2 matches 7 bases. CDR1 is WSHSY and CDR2 is SAAADI in the germline V gene. V shed 8 bases, J shed 4 bases, and the junction held 8 bases outside the gene matches. The CDR3 has 13 amino acids.

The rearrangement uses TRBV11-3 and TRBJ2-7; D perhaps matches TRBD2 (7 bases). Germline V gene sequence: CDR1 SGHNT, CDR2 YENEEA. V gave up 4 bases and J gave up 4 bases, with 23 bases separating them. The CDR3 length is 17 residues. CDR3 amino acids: CASSSLSGGTSRYEQYF. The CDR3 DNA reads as TGTGCCAGCAGCTCCCTCTCGGGGGGCACCTCTAGATACGAGCAGTACTTC.

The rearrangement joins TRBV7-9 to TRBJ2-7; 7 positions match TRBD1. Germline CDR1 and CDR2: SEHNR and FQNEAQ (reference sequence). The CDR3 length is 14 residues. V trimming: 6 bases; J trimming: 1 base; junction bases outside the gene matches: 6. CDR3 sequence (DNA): TGTGCCAGCAGTCAGACAGGGACATCCTACGAGCAGTACTTC. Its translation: CASSQTGTSYEQYF.

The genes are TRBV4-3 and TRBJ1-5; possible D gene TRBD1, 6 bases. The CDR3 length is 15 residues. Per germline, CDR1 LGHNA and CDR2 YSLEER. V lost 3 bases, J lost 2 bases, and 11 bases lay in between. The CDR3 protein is CASSQTGFGNQPQHF. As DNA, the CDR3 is TGCGCCAGCAGCCAGACAGGTTTTGGCAATCAGCCCCAGCATTTT.

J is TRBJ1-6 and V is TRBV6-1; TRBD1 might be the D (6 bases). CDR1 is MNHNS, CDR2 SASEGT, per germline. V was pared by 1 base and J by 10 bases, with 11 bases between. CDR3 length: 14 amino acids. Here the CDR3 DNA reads TGTGCCAGCAGTGAAGTCAGGGGCTTCTCACCCCTCCACTTT. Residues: CASSEVRGFSPLHF.

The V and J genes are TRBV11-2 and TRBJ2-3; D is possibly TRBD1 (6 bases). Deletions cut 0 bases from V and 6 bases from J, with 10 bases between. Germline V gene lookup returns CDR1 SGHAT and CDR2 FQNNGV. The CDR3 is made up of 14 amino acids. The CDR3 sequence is CASSLDSRGDTQYF. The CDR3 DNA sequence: TGTGCCAGCAGCTTAGATAGCAGGGGCGATACGCAGTATTTT.

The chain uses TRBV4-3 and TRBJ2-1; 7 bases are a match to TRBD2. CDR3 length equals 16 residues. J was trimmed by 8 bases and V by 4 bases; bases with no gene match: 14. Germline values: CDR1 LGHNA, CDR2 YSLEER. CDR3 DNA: TGCGCCAGCAGCCCGGAGACTAGCAACAGATTTTATGAGCAGTTCTTC. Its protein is CASSPETSNRFYEQFF.

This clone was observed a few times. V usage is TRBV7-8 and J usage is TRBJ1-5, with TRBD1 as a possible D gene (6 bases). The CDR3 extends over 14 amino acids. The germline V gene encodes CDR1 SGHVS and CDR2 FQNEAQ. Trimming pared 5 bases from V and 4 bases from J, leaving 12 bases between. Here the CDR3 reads CASSARTGNQPQHF. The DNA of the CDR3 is TGTGCCAGCAGCGCCCGAACAGGGAATCAGCCCCAGCATTTT.